A single sample gave rise to the 28 T cell receptor beta chains below, sequenced in a study of response to subunit inactivated influenza vaccine. In TCRdb, the RT-PCR reads were re-called with MiXCR into one record per CDR3 protein. This table has 550,000 to 800,000 distinct CDR3 sequences, approximately 14% appearing once. The material sequenced was PBMCs from blood, taken 11 to 12 days after vaccination. These receptors were collected from a man aged 50-59 years who received an inactivated influenza vaccine.

This clonotype turned up a few times. The CDR3 loop is CSARENLGPYEQYF. The CDR3 coding sequence is TGCAGTGCTAGAGAAAATCTGGGCCCCTACGAGCAGTACTTC. V and J are TRBV20-1 and TRBJ2-7; no firm D call. The CDR3 runs 14 residues. Trimming took 0 bases from V and 2 from J, leaving 11 bases between them. CDR1 and CDR2 (germline): DFQATT, SNEGSKA (reference sequence).

In this sample, this clonotype turned up a few times. The V and J genes are TRBV5-1 and TRBJ1-1; 11 bases line up with TRBD1. V dropped 3 bases and J dropped 1; count of bases not matched to a gene: 8. CDR1 is SGHRS and CDR2 is YFSETQ in the germline V gene. This CDR3 has 17 residues. The CDR3, as DNA: TGCGCCAGCAGCTCCGGACAGGGGGCTAGAGGGAACACTGAAGCTTTCTTT. Residues: CASSSGQGARGNTEAFF.

The table lists this clonotype with a count of one. One junction end disagrees with the germline gene, perhaps due to a read error. The chain is built from TRBV11-2 and TRBJ2-1; D tentatively reads TRBD1 or TRBD2 (5 bases each). The CDR3 extends over 16 amino acids. Germline lookup yields CDR1 SGHAT and CDR2 FQNNGV. The CDR3 DNA sequence: TGTGCCAGCAGCTTCCCCTTGGGGGTCTCCTACAATGAGCAGTCCTTC. Encoded protein: CASSFPLGVSYNEQSF.

This clonotype was counted between two and nine times. V and J are TRBV7-2 and TRBJ2-5, with TRBD1 identical over 11 bases. J lost 4 bases, V lost 0 bases, and 7 bases had no gene match. Germline V CDR1 and CDR2: SGHTA, FQGNSA. This CDR3 has 17 amino acids. The CDR3 bases are TGTGCCAGCAGCTTAGCGGGGACAGGGGGTATACTAGAGACCCAGTACTTC. Amino acids: CASSLAGTGGILETQYF.

The rearrangement uses TRBV7-9 and TRBJ2-5; D perhaps matches TRBD1 (6 bases). Germline V lookup: CDR1 SEHNR, CDR2 FQNEAQ (reference sequence). The V end lost 2 bases, the J end lost 0 bases, and 13 bases lay between the germline ends. CDR3 length equals 16 residues. The CDR3 bases are TGTGCCAGCAGCTTAATGCAGGGGCCGTACCAAGAGACCCAGTACTTC. This translates into CASSLMQGPYQETQYF.

This clonotype appeared once. This may be a read error, as it is one base from a much larger clone. The chain joins TRBV20-1 to TRBJ2-3; TRBD2 matches at 11 bases. The CDR3 loop spans 20 amino acids. Germline CDR1 is DFQATT and CDR2 is SNEGSKA (reference sequence). The CDR3 loop is CSARDHQGLNSGGGTDTQSF. The CDR3 DNA follows: TGCAGTGCTAGAGATCATCAGGGGCTCAATAGCGGGGGGGGCACAGATACGCAGTCTTTT.

The V call is TRBV4-3, the J call TRBJ2-7; no firm D call. V was shortened by 2 bases and J by 7 bases, with 18 bases between the two germline ends. Germline CDR1 and CDR2: LGHNA and YSLEER. The CDR3 is made up of 15 amino acids. CDR3 nucleotide sequence: TGCGCCAGCAGCCAATCTTTTGTTTCCAGCATGGAGCAGTACTTC. Its protein product is CASSQSFVSSMEQYF.

This clonotype was counted between two and nine times. The CDR3 region is CASSYSLPGRDEQYF. The CDR3 bases are TGTGCCAGCAGTTACTCGTTACCAGGGCGGGACGAGCAGTACTTC. J is TRBJ2-7 and V is TRBV6-2 or TRBV6-3; tentatively, D is TRBD1 or TRBD2 (5 bases each). Deletions cut 0 bases from V and 5 bases from J, with 14 bases between. The CDR3 covers 15 residues. Germline loops: CDR1 MNHEY, CDR2 SVGEGT.

At least ten counts were recorded for this clonotype. This sequence joins TRBV7-9 and TRBJ2-5; D is perhaps TRBD1 (6 bases). Deletions cut 5 bases from V and 0 bases from J, with 13 bases between. This CDR3 is built from 15 residues. The germline V gene encodes CDR1 SEHNR and CDR2 FQNEAQ (reference sequence). The CDR3 DNA is TGTGCCAGCAGCCTGAGCACAGGGAACCAAGAGACCCAGTACTTC. Protein sequence: CASSLSTGNQETQYF.

This clonotype came up a few times. This sequence joins TRBV7-9 and TRBJ2-7, with D perhaps matching TRBD2 (6 bases). The V gene's germline CDR1 is SEHNR and CDR2 FQNEAQ (reference sequence). The germline V and J ends were trimmed by 1 base and 2 bases, with 15 bases remaining between them. This CDR3 contains 16 residues. DNA of the CDR3: TGTGCCAGCAGCTTAGGGGGCGGGGCAACCCCCTACGAGCAGTACTTC. It specifies CASSLGGGATPYEQYF.

This clonotype has a count of ten or more. The rearrangement joins TRBV5-1 to TRBJ2-7; weak D call: TRBD1 (6 bases). Germline lookup yields CDR1 SGHRS and CDR2 YFSETQ. The V end lost 0 bases, the J end lost 4 bases, and 11 bases lay between the germline ends. The CDR3 length is 14 residues. The CDR3 reads CASSLEQGGYEQYF. For the CDR3, the DNA is TGCGCCAGCAGCTTGGAACAAGGGGGTTACGAGCAGTACTTC.

There are many counts of this clonotype. The V call is TRBV7-2, the J call TRBJ2-1; tentatively, D is TRBD1 or TRBD2 (5 bases each). This CDR3 comprises 14 residues. V was cut by 4 bases and J by 9 bases, with 16 bases left in between. CDR1 is SGHTA, CDR2 FQGNSA, per germline. In DNA form, the CDR3 reads TGTGCCAGCAGCTCGGGACCCAGAAGCTTTGAGCAGTTCTTC. Translating it yields CASSSGPRSFEQFF.

In its sample, this clonotype was seen a few times. The chain recombines TRBV4-3 with TRBJ2-1; D remains ambiguous. V gave up 0 bases and J gave up 9 bases, with 15 bases separating them. The CDR3 has 15 amino acids. The germline V gene has CDR1 LGHNA and CDR2 YSLEER. The CDR3: CASSQDGSLGSEQFF. CDR3 nucleotide sequence: TGCGCCAGCAGCCAAGACGGCTCTCTTGGATCTGAGCAGTTCTTC.

This clonotype was detected many times. The rearrangement joins TRBV5-1 to TRBJ1-2; 7 positions agree with TRBD1. From germline, CDR1 is SGHRS and CDR2 YFSETQ. The length of the CDR3 is 13 residues. Trimming cost V 4 bases and J 2 bases; bases outside gene matches: 2. Written as DNA, the CDR3 is TGCGCCAGCAGCGAGACAGGGAACTATGGCTACACCTTC. It encodes CASSETGNYGYTF.

The chain uses TRBV5-4 and TRBJ2-1; 7 bases fit TRBD1. The CDR3 is made up of 15 amino acids. Germline values: CDR1 SGHNT, CDR2 YYREEE (reference sequence). Trimming took 4 bases from V and 0 from J; bases not matched to a gene: 4. As DNA, the CDR3 is TGTGCCAGCAGCATAGGACAGGTCTCCTACAATGAGCAGTTCTTC. Translated: CASSIGQVSYNEQFF.

The genes are TRBV5-1 and TRBJ2-7; D gene uncertain. CDR3 length: 14 residues. The V and J ends lost 0 bases and 4 bases respectively, with 11 bases between them. Germline V gives CDR1 SGHRS, CDR2 YFSETQ. This CDR3 reads CASSLAAAQYEQYF. The CDR3 DNA is TGCGCCAGCAGCTTGGCCGCGGCCCAATACGAGCAGTACTTC.

As concerns this clonotype: It may be a read error: a sequence one base away is much more abundant. This chain links TRBV3-1 with TRBJ2-3; either TRBD1 or TRBD2 may supply D (5 bases each). CDR3 length equals 16 residues. Germline V CDR1 and CDR2: LGHDT, YNNKEL (reference sequence). CDR3 sequence (DNA): TGTGTCAGCAGACCTCTCGGGACGACTAGCACAGATACGCAGTATTTT. This codes for CVSRPLGTTSTDTQYF.

There are a few counts of this clonotype. The chain recombines TRBV6-1 with TRBJ1-2; D not resolved. The CDR3 spans 14 residues. From germline, CDR1 is MNHNS and CDR2 SASEGT. Trimming left V 8 bases short and J 4 bases short, with 17 bases between. The CDR3: CASSLANPSYGYTF. Here the CDR3 DNA reads TGTGCCAGCTCGCTGGCAAACCCCTCCTATGGCTACACCTTC.

This clonotype turned up a few times. The chain recombines TRBV24-1 with TRBJ2-2; perhaps TRBD1 as D (5 bases). The CDR3 covers 16 residues. With 1 base removed from V and 1 base from J, the gap between germline ends came to 9 bases. CDR1 KGHDR and CDR2 SFDVKD come from the germline V gene. The CDR3 nucleotides read TGTGCCACCAGTGATTTCGACAGCCAGAACACCGGGGAGCTGTTTTTT. Residues: CATSDFDSQNTGELFF.

The chain joins TRBV18 to TRBJ1-5; tentatively, D is TRBD1 (5 bases). This CDR3 spans 14 amino acids. Germline V gene sequence: CDR1 KGHSH, CDR2 LQKENI. Deletions cut 5 bases from V and 0 bases from J, with 8 bases between. CDR3 DNA sequence: TGTGCCAGCTCAAGGGGTTATAGCAATCAGCCCCAGCATTTT. Amino acids: CASSRGYSNQPQHF.

V gene TRBV12-3 or TRBV12-4 combines with J gene TRBJ2-7; 7 nucleotides align to TRBD2. The CDR3 consists of 13 residues. The V and J ends lost 8 bases and 2 bases, in that order; junction bases with no gene match: 6. The CDR3 here is CASSGGGPYEQYF. The CDR3 region has the DNA TGTGCCAGCTCCGGGGGAGGGCCCTACGAGCAGTACTTC.

This clonotype was recorded many times. The rearrangement uses TRBV20-1 and TRBJ1-3; no clear D. Germline CDR1 DFQATT, CDR2 SNEGSKA (reference sequence). The CDR3 totals 15 residues. V was pared by 3 bases and J by 0 bases, with 12 bases between. This chain's CDR3 is CSASPRRSSGNTIYF. The DNA for the CDR3 is TGCAGTGCTAGCCCAAGGAGAAGCTCTGGAAACACCATATATTTT.

This clonotype was seen only a few times. The chain employs TRBV18 and TRBJ2-5; D ambiguous. The CDR3 totals 15 residues. V was cut by 6 bases and J by 0 bases, with 14 bases left in between. The V gene's germline CDR1 is KGHSH and CDR2 LQKENI. The CDR3 region has the DNA TGTGCCAGCTCCCCCTATATGAGCGACCAAGAGACCCAGTACTTC. Its protein product is CASSPYMSDQETQYF.

This clonotype was recorded many times. The CDR3, as DNA: TGTGCCAGCTCACCACTCAGGGGAGGAGAAAAACTGTTTTTT. It specifies CASSPLRGGEKLFF. V is TRBV18 and J is TRBJ1-4; D is perhaps TRBD1 (6 bases). Germline V gene sequence: CDR1 KGHSH, CDR2 LQKENI. The length of the CDR3 is 14 residues. The V end lost 1 base, the J end lost 8 bases, and 11 bases lay between the germline ends.

The CDR3, as DNA: TGTGCCAGCAGCGACCGGGTGGCAGGGACCGACAATGAGCAGTTCTTC. It yields the protein CASSDRVAGTDNEQFF. The V and J genes are TRBV7-2 and TRBJ2-1, with D tentatively TRBD1 or TRBD2 (5 bases each). This CDR3 is built from 16 residues. The ends were cut back, 5 bases at V and 5 bases at J, with 19 bases in the middle. Per the germline V gene, CDR1 is SGHTA and CDR2 is FQGNSA.

V is TRBV3-1 and J is TRBJ1-4; possibly TRBD1 for D (6 bases). V lost 1 base to trimming and J lost 14 bases, with 11 bases between them. Germline values: CDR1 LGHDT, CDR2 YNNKEL (reference sequence). The CDR3 covers 12 residues. The CDR3 reads CASSQVRGALFF. CDR3 DNA sequence: TGTGCCAGCAGCCAAGTGAGGGGGGCTCTGTTTTTT.

The chain is built from TRBV7-9 and TRBJ2-3; 7 bases map to TRBD1. The CDR3 runs 16 residues. Looked up from germline, CDR1 is SEHNR and CDR2 is FQNEAQ (reference sequence). After removal of 3 bases from V and 2 bases from J, the junction contained 8 bases not matched to a gene. DNA of the CDR3: TGTGCCAGCAGCTTTTCAGGGGGTGCGGACACAGATACGCAGTATTTT. Protein sequence: CASSFSGGADTDTQYF.

This clonotype was counted ten times or more. One end of the junction varies from germline; a read error may be responsible. The chain uses TRBV4-3 and TRBJ1-5; D is ambiguous. The CDR3 covers 13 residues. From germline, CDR1 is LGHNA and CDR2 YSLEER. The CDR3 DNA is TGTGCCAGCAGCCAAGCACGTAATCAGCCCCAGCATTTT. Its protein is CASSQARNQPQHF.